These 24 T cell receptor beta chains were sequenced from one sample in a study of cytomegalovirus exposure and HLA in healthy donors. With 60 Vbeta and 13 Jbeta primers, the PCR was carried out. Repertoires were generated with immunoSEQ multiplex PCR, while TCRdb's copy carries only in-frame clones and drops some. The profile shows 150,000 or so clones, almost 85% of them singletons. The material sequenced was PBMCs. The receptors shown here come from a boy between 2 and 15 years old in good health and CMV-seronegative.

J is TRBJ2-7 and V is TRBV6-1; TRBD2 is a possible D gene (6 bases). The germline V and J ends were trimmed by 6 bases and 2 bases, with 17 bases remaining between them. The CDR3 is 15 residues long. Germline CDR1 MNHNS, CDR2 SASEGT. CDR3 nucleotide sequence: TGTGCCAGCAGCATTACGGCCGGGAGACCCTACGAGCAGTACTTC. Its translation is CASSITAGRPYEQYF.

The chain is built from TRBV5-8 and TRBJ1-1, with 11 bases that match TRBD1. From germline, CDR1 is SGHTS and CDR2 YDEGEE. V shed 3 bases and J 3 bases; nucleotides not matched to a gene: 1. There are 14 residues in the CDR3. CDR3 in amino acids: CASSWGQGDTEAFF. The CDR3 nucleotides are TGTGCCAGCAGCTGGGGACAGGGGGACACTGAAGCTTTCTTT.

The chain joins TRBV6-6 to TRBJ2-3, with TRBD2 matching 8 bases. The CDR3 length is 15 residues. The germline gives CDR1 MNHNY, CDR2 SVGAGI (reference sequence). The ends lost 0 bases at V and 3 bases at J; junction bases unmatched: 2. CDR3 sequence reads: CASSYSLAGTDTQYF. CDR3 bases: TGTGCCAGCAGTTACTCATTAGCGGGAACAGATACGCAGTATTTT.

The chain joins TRBV7-2 to TRBJ2-7; D gene uncertain. V lost 3 bases, J lost 2 bases, and 11 bases lay in between. The germline V gene encodes CDR1 SGHTA and CDR2 FQGNSA. This CDR3 is built from 14 residues. CDR3 protein: CASSFVRETYEQYF. In DNA form, the CDR3 reads TGTGCCAGCAGCTTCGTTAGAGAGACCTACGAGCAGTACTTC. The full variable domain, rest sourced from reference TRBV7-2 and TRBJ2-7, is GAGVSQSPSNKVTEKGKDVELRCDPISGHTALYWYRQSLGQGLEFLIYFQGNSAPDKSGLPSDRFSAERTGGSVSTLTIQRTQQEDSAVYLCASSFVRETYEQYFGPGTRLTVT.

The chain carries TRBV23-1 and TRBJ1-2; TRBD1 matches at 7 bases. TRBV23-1 is designated an ORF whose function remains uncertain. This CDR3 contains 14 residues. Germline trimming cut 3 bases from V and 4 bases from J; bases unmatched to any gene: 5. CDR3 residues: CASSQVTGSYGYTF. CDR3 nucleotides: TGCGCCAGCAGTCAGGTGACAGGGAGCTATGGCTACACCTTC.

V usage is TRBV29-1 and J usage is TRBJ2-5, with 10 nucleotides matching TRBD1. Judging by the DNA end, TRBJ2-7 fits better; the J call may be wrong. Germline-derived CDR1 and CDR2 are SQVTM and ANQGSEA. This CDR3 spans 12 amino acids. This chain's CDR3 is CSGGDRGYEQYF. The CDR3 DNA reads as TGCAGCGGCGGGGACAGGGGCTACGAGCAGTACTTC.

The chain combines TRBV5-1 with TRBJ2-7, with TRBD1 matching 7 bases. The V gene end was trimmed by 6 bases and the J gene end by 1 base; junction bases not matched to a gene: 7. This CDR3 comprises 14 residues. Germline V gene sequence: CDR1 SGHRS, CDR2 YFSETQ. CDR3 protein: CASNVDRESYEQYF. In DNA, the CDR3 is TGCGCCAGCAACGTAGACAGGGAATCCTACGAGCAGTACTTC.

This chain connects TRBV6-5 to TRBJ1-2; 7 bases are a match to TRBD1. Unmatched junction bases numbered 14, after V lost 5 bases and J lost 8 bases. Germline V gives CDR1 MNHEY, CDR2 SVGAGI. This CDR3 has 15 amino acids. The CDR3 DNA is TGTGCCAGCAGTCATCGACACAAAAGGGGGCGAGGCTACACCTTC. As protein: CASSHRHKRGRGYTF.

The rearrangement links TRBV2 to TRBJ1-5; TRBD1 might be the D (5 bases). The CDR3 extends over 14 amino acids. V lost 5 bases and J lost 3, with 11 bases in between. CDR1 SNHLY and CDR2 FYNNEI come from the germline V gene. CDR3 sequence: CASSFRQPNQPQHF. The CDR3 bases are TGTGCCAGCAGTTTCAGACAGCCCAATCAGCCCCAGCATTTT.

This chain uses TRBV6-6 with TRBJ2-7; TRBD1 might be the D (5 bases). Trimming stripped 0 bases from V and 2 bases from J, with 8 bases between. Germline V gene sequence: CDR1 MNHNY, CDR2 SVGAGI (reference sequence). CDR3 size: 14 residues. The CDR3 sequence is CASSYSMDTYEQYF. The CDR3 DNA reads TGTGCCAGCAGTTACTCGATGGACACCTACGAGCAGTACTTC.

This chain connects TRBV18 to TRBJ1-1, with a weak D call TRBD1 (5 bases). Germline V lookup: CDR1 KGHSH, CDR2 LQKENI. Trimming pared 6 bases from V and 1 base from J, leaving 12 bases between. The CDR3 sequence is 14 residues long. The CDR3 sequence is CASSVGASNTEAFF. CDR3 bases: TGTGCCAGCTCCGTTGGGGCATCGAACACTGAAGCTTTCTTT.

In this sample, this clone turned up a few times. The chain is built from TRBV7-6 and TRBJ2-1; perhaps TRBD2 as D (5 bases). The CDR3 is 12 residues long. The V end lost 3 bases, the J end lost 9 bases, and 9 bases lay between the germline ends. The germline V gene encodes CDR1 SGHVS and CDR2 FNYEAQ. As DNA, the CDR3 is TGTGCCAGCAGCTTGCAGCGGATTGAGCAGTTCTTC. Its protein product is CASSLQRIEQFF.

This chain uses TRBV5-6 with TRBJ1-3; 8 bases agree with TRBD1. CDR3 length: 18 residues. Germline V CDR1 and CDR2: SGHDT, YYEEEE. With V trimmed by 3 bases and J by 3 bases, 14 bases remained unmatched. CDR3 residues: CASSWARFRGQGGNTIYF. DNA for the CDR3: TGTGCCAGCAGCTGGGCCCGCTTCAGGGGGCAGGGTGGAAACACCATATATTTT.

The rearrangement uses TRBV6-5 and TRBJ2-7, with 9 bases aligning to TRBD2. Germline V lookup: CDR1 MNHEY, CDR2 SVGAGI. With 3 bases clipped from V and 0 bases from J, the junction kept 3 bases outside the gene matches. The CDR3 contains 15 residues. The CDR3 reads CASSYAGGSSYEQYF. For the CDR3, the DNA is TGTGCCAGCAGTTATGCGGGAGGGAGCTCCTACGAGCAGTACTTC.

The table lists this clone with a few counts. The rearrangement links TRBV7-9 to TRBJ2-3; tentative D call: TRBD1 (5 bases). Germline CDR1 reads SEHNR; CDR2 reads FQNEAQ (reference sequence). Trimming removed 4 bases from V and 6 bases from J, with 17 bases in between. The CDR3 runs 15 residues. The CDR3 DNA reads as TGTGCCAGCAGCTCAGCTGTAGGGGCAGGCGATACGCAGTATTTT. Amino acids: CASSSAVGAGDTQYF.

In this sample, this clone turned up once. The rearrangement joins TRBV2 to TRBJ2-2; D not resolved. V lost 6 bases and J lost 6, with 11 bases in between. Germline loops: CDR1 SNHLY, CDR2 FYNNEI. The CDR3 totals 13 residues. The CDR3 loop reads CASRAIAAGELFF. The CDR3 DNA reads as TGTGCCAGCAGGGCCATAGCCGCCGGGGAGCTGTTTTTT.

V usage is TRBV10-3 and J usage is TRBJ1-5; 7 nucleotides align to TRBD1. The CDR3 totals 16 residues. Germline loops: CDR1 ENHRY, CDR2 SYGVKD. V lost 3 bases and J lost 5; bases outside the gene matches: 10. This chain's CDR3 is CAISDTDRADDQPQHF. The CDR3, as DNA: TGTGCCATCAGTGATACTGACAGGGCGGACGATCAGCCCCAGCATTTT.

The chain recombines TRBV6-1 with TRBJ1-1, with D tentatively TRBD1 (5 bases). CDR3 length: 12 amino acids. Germline CDR1 and CDR2: MNHNS and SASEGT. V was pared by 6 bases and J by 3 bases, with 8 bases between. The CDR3 DNA reads as TGTGCCAGCAGGTTACAGGACACTGAAGCTTTCTTT. Its protein product is CASRLQDTEAFF.

J is TRBJ1-2 and V is TRBV9, with D tentatively TRBD1 (5 bases). Germline V gives CDR1 SGDLS, CDR2 YYNGEE. The germline V and J ends were trimmed by 4 bases and 5 bases, with 21 bases remaining between them. The CDR3 runs 16 residues. In DNA, the CDR3 is TGTGCCAGCAGCCCCGGGACTGCCGGATTAGGGTATGGCTACACCTTC. It is translated as CASSPGTAGLGYGYTF.

CDR3 sequence: CASGSSGTGVQPQHF. DNA of the CDR3: TGTGCTAGTGGTTCATCCGGGACAGGGGTTCAGCCCCAGCATTTT. V gene TRBV12-5 combines with J gene TRBJ1-5; 10 nucleotides match TRBD1. J lost 6 bases, V lost 4 bases, and 6 bases had no gene match. CDR1 and CDR2 (germline): LGHNT, FRNRAP. The CDR3 extends over 15 amino acids.

J is TRBJ2-7 and V is TRBV28; D is perhaps TRBD1 (5 bases). The V gene lost 6 bases and the J gene lost 6 bases, with 15 bases spanning the gap. CDR1 MDHEN and CDR2 SYDVKM come from the germline V gene. The CDR3 length is 13 residues. CDR3 bases: TGTGCCAGCAGCATCACCGGACATTCCGAGCAGTACTTC. Translation gives CASSITGHSEQYF.

The V gene is TRBV6-1, the J gene TRBJ2-3, with unresolved D. Trimming took 5 bases from V and 4 from J, leaving 10 bases between them. This CDR3 is built from 13 residues. Germline CDR1 MNHNS, CDR2 SASEGT. CDR3 nucleotide sequence: TGTGCCAGCAGTAAAAGATACTCAGATACGCAGTATTTT. Translated, it gives CASSKRYSDTQYF.

In this sample, this clone turned up a few times. The chain is built from TRBV11-2 and TRBJ2-3, with 7 bases identical to TRBD1. The CDR3 sequence is 15 residues long. Unmatched junction bases numbered 4, after V lost 0 bases and J lost 4 bases. Germline assignment: CDR1 SGHAT and CDR2 FQNNGV. The CDR3 bases are TGTGCCAGCAGCTTAGATCGACAGGGTTCAGATACGCAGTATTTT. Translating it yields CASSLDRQGSDTQYF.

The J gene is TRBJ2-2, the V gene TRBV10-3, with a possible D match to TRBD1 (6 bases). This CDR3 is 16 amino acids long. The germline V gene has CDR1 ENHRY and CDR2 SYGVKD. V lost 4 bases to trimming and J lost 2 bases, with 14 bases between them. DNA of the CDR3: TGTGCCATCAGTGCAACAGGGTGGGACAACACCGGGGAGCTGTTTTTT. Amino acid sequence: CAISATGWDNTGELFF.